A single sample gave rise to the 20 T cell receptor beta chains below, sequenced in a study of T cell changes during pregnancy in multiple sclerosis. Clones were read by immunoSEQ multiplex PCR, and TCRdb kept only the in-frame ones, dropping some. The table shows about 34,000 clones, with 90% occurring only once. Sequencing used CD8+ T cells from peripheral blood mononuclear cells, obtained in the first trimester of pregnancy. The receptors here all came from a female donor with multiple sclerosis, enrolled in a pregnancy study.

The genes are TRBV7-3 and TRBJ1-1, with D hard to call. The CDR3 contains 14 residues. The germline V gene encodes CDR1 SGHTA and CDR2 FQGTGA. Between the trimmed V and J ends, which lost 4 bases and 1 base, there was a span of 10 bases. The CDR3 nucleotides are TGTGCCAGCAGCTCCGCGGGAGCGAACACTGAAGCTTTCTTT. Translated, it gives CASSSAGANTEAFF.

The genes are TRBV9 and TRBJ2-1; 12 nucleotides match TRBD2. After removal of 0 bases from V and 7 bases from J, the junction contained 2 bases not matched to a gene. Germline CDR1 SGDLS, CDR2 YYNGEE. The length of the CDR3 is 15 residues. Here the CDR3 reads CASSVGLAGANEQFF. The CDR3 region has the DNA TGTGCCAGCAGCGTAGGACTAGCGGGAGCTAATGAGCAGTTCTTC. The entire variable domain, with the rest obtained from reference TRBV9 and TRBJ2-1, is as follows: DSGVTQTPKHLITATGQRVTLRCSPRSGDLSVYWYQQSLDQGLQFLIQYYNGEERAKGNILERFSAQQFPDLHSELNLSSLELGDSALYFCASSVGLAGANEQFFGPGTRLTVL.

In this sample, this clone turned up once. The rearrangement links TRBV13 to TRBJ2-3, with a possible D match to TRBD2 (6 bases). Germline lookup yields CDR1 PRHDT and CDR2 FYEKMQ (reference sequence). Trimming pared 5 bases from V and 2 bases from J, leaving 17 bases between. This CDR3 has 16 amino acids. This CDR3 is CASSLPLGRDTDTQYF. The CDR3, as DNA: TGTGCCAGCAGCCTTCCCCTAGGGCGGGACACAGATACGCAGTATTTT.

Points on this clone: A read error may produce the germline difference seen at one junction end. CDR3 residues: CASRRQGAKPEAFF. The CDR3 region has the DNA TGTGCCAGCAGACGACAGGGGGCAAAACCTGAGGCTTTCTTT. This chain connects TRBV7-9 to TRBJ1-1, with TRBD1 matching over 10 bases. Germline V lookup: CDR1 SEHNR, CDR2 FQNEAQ (reference sequence). The CDR3 is made up of 14 amino acids.

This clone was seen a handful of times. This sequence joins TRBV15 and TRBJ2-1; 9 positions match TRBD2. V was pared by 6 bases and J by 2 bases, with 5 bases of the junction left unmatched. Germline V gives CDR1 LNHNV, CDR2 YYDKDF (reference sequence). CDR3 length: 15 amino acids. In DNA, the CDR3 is TGTGCCACCAGAAATAGCGGGAGCCCCTACAATGAGCAGTTCTTC. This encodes CATRNSGSPYNEQFF.

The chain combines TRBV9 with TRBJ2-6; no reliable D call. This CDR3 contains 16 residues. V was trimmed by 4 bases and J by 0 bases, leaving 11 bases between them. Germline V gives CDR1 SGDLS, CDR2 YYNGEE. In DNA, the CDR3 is TGTGCCAGCAGCCCGCGACACGGCTCTGGGGCCAACGTCCTGACTTTC. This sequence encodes CASSPRHGSGANVLTF.

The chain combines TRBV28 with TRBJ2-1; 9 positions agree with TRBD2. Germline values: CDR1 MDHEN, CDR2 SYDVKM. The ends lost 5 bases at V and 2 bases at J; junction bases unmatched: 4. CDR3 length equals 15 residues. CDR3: CASSPIAGAYNEQFF. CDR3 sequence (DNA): TGTGCCAGCAGTCCCATAGCGGGAGCCTACAATGAGCAGTTCTTC.

DNA for the CDR3: TGTGCCAGCAGTTTTAGTGACGAGCAGTACTTC. Translating it yields CASSFSDEQYF. The chain carries TRBV28 and TRBJ2-7, with unresolved D. Germline assignment: CDR1 MDHEN and CDR2 SYDVKM. This CDR3 contains 11 residues. Trimming left V 3 bases short and J 5 bases short, with 5 bases between.

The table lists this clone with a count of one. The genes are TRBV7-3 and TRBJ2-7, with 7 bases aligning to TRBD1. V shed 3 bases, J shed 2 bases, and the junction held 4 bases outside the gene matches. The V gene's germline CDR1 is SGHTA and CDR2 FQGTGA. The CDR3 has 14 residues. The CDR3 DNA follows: TGTGCCAGCAGCTTCTCCGACAGGGCCTACGAGCAGTACTTC. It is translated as CASSFSDRAYEQYF.

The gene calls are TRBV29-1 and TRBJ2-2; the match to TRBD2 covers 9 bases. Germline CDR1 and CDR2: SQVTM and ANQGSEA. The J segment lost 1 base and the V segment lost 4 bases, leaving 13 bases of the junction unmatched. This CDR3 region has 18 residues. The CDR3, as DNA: TGCAGCGTTGTCCCAGTGGAGGCGGGAGGGGTGAACACCGGGGAGCTGTTTTTT. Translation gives CSVVPVEAGGVNTGELFF.

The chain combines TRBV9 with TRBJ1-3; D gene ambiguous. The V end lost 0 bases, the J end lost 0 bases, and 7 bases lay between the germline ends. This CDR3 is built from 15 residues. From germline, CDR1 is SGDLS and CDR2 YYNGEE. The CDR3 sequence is CASSVDTASGNTIYF. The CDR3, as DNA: TGTGCCAGCAGCGTAGACACCGCCTCTGGAAACACCATATATTTT.

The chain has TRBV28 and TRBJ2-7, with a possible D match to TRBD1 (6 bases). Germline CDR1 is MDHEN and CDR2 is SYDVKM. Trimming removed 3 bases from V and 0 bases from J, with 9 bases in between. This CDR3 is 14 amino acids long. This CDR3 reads CASSFGQSSYEQYF. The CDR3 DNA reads TGTGCCAGCAGTTTCGGACAGTCCTCCTACGAGCAGTACTTC.

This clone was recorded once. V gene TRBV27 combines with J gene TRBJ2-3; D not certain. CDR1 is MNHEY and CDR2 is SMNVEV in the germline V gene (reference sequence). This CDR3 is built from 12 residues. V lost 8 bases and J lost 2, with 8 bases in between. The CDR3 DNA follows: TGTGCCAGCTCTACCCTCACAGATACGCAGTATTTT. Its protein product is CASSTLTDTQYF.

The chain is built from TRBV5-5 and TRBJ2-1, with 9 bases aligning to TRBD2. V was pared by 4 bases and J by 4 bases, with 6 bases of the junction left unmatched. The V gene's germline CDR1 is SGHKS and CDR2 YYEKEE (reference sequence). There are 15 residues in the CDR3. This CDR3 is CASSRGLATYNEQFF. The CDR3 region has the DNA TGTGCCAGCAGCCGGGGACTAGCTACTTACAATGAGCAGTTCTTC.

The CDR3 DNA follows: TGTGCCAGCAGTTACGGGACAGACTACGAGCAGTACTTC. Its protein product is CASSYGTDYEQYF. The rearrangement uses TRBV27 and TRBJ2-7; 7 bases match TRBD1. The length of the CDR3 is 13 residues. Germline V lookup: CDR1 MNHEY, CDR2 SMNVEV (reference sequence). The V and J ends lost 4 bases and 3 bases, in that order; junction bases with no gene match: 3.

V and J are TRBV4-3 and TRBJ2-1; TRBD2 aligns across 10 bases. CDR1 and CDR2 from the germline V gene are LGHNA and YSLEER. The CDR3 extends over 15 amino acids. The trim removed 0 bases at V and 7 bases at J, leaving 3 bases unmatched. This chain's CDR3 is CASSQDLGLANEQFF. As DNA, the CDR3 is TGCGCCAGCAGCCAAGATTTGGGACTAGCGAATGAGCAGTTCTTC.

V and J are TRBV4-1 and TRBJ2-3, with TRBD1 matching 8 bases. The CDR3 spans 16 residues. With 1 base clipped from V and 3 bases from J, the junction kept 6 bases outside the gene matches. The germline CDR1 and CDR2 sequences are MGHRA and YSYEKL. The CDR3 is CASSQVDRGGTDTQYF. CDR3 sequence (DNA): TGCGCCAGCAGCCAAGTCGACAGGGGTGGAACAGATACGCAGTATTTT.

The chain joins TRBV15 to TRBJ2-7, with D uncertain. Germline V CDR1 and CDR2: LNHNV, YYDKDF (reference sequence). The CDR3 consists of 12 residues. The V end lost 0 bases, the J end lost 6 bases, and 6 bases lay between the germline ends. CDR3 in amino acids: CATSRDRSEQYF. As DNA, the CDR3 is TGTGCCACCAGCAGAGATCGGTCCGAGCAGTACTTC.

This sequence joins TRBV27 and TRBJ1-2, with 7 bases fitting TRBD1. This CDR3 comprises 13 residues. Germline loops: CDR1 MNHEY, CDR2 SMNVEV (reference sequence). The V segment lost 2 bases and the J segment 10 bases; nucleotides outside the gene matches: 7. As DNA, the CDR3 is TGTGCCAGCAGTTTAGACAGGGTTGGTGTCTACACCTTC. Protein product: CASSLDRVGVYTF.

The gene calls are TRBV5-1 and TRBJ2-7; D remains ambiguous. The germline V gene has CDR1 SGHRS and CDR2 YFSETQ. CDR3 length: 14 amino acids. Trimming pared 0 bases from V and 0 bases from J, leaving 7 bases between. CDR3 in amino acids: CASSLGSLSYEQYF. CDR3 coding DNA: TGCGCCAGCAGCTTGGGGAGCCTCTCCTACGAGCAGTACTTC.